The 23 T cell receptor beta chains presented below share a single source sample, sequenced in a study of early stage breast cancer tumors. The protocol was immunoSEQ multiplex PCR, while the TCRdb copy is restricted to in-frame clones and leaves out a portion. The table has roughly 30,000 clones, 60% to 80% seen once; the top ten hold about 4.5%. The sequenced sample consisted of blood. The origin of the receptors is a middle-aged person with breast cancer.

The chain is built from TRBV7-2 and TRBJ1-5, with TRBD1 identical over 11 bases. Germline V gene lookup returns CDR1 SGHTA and CDR2 FQGNSA. The CDR3 covers 15 residues. V was pared by 5 bases and J by 3 bases, with 3 bases of the junction left unmatched. CDR3 nucleotides: TGTGCCAGCAGCAGGGACAGGGGGAACAATCAGCCCCAGCATTTT. Translating gives CASSRDRGNNQPQHF.

The rearrangement joins TRBV29-1 to TRBJ2-4; D is uncertain. Germline CDR1 and CDR2: SQVTM and ANQGSEA. Trimming removed 1 base from V and 3 bases from J, with 16 bases in between. The CDR3 consists of 16 residues. The CDR3 loop is CSVEGVFTMDKNIQYF. Here the CDR3 DNA reads TGCAGCGTTGAAGGGGTTTTCACAATGGACAAAAACATTCAGTACTTC. Full variable domain (remainder filled in from reference TRBV29-1 and TRBJ2-4): SAVISQKPSRDICQRGTSLTIQCQVDSQVTMMFWYRQQPGQSLTLIATANQGSEATYESGFVIDKFPISRPNLTFSTLTVSNMSPEDSSIYLCSVEGVFTMDKNIQYFGAGTRLSVL.

The genes are TRBV11-2 and TRBJ2-1; TRBD2 aligns across 11 bases. Trimming removed 4 bases from V and 3 bases from J; junction bases left unmatched: 11. The V gene's germline CDR1 is SGHAT and CDR2 FQNNGV. CDR3 length equals 18 residues. In nucleotides, the CDR3 is TGTGCCAGCAGCTCAGACCCTCTTCTAGCGGGAGGCTACAATGAGCAGTTCTTC. Translated, it gives CASSSDPLLAGGYNEQFF.

This chain joins TRBV6-5 and TRBJ1-1; 9 nucleotides align to TRBD1. V trimming: 8 bases; J trimming: 4 bases; junction bases outside the gene matches: 11. The CDR3 has 15 residues. Germline V gene sequence: CDR1 MNHEY, CDR2 SVGAGI. CDR3 sequence reads: CASEQGAGGGTEAFF. CDR3 nucleotide sequence: TGTGCCAGCGAACAGGGGGCCGGTGGGGGCACTGAAGCTTTCTTT.

The chain combines TRBV7-2 with TRBJ2-5; 9 bases map to TRBD2. The ends lost 7 bases at V and 5 bases at J; junction bases unmatched: 8. The V gene's germline CDR1 is SGHTA and CDR2 FQGNSA. There are 14 residues in the CDR3. Here the CDR3 DNA reads TGTGCCAGCAAACCGGGACTAGCATCGGAGACCCAGTACTTC. Protein: CASKPGLASETQYF.

The chain employs TRBV5-4 and TRBJ1-3; D possibly corresponds to TRBD1 (6 bases). CDR3 length: 16 residues. V was pared by 4 bases and J by 2 bases, with 16 bases between. The germline gives CDR1 SGHNT, CDR2 YYREEE (reference sequence). The CDR3 loop reads CASSLDSSGPGNTIYF. The CDR3 DNA is TGTGCCAGCAGCCTGGACAGTTCGGGGCCTGGAAACACCATATATTTT. The full variable domain, in which reference TRBV5-4 and TRBJ1-3 provide the parts outside the CDR3, is ETGVTQSPTHLIKTRGQQVTLRCSSQSGHNTVSWYQQALGQGPQFIFQYYREEENGRGNFPPRFSGLQFPNYSSELNVNALELDDSALYLCASSLDSSGPGNTIYFGEGSWLTVV.

This clone showed up just a few times. The chain recombines TRBV6-1 with TRBJ1-4, with D unresolved. The V gene's germline CDR1 is MNHNS and CDR2 SASEGT. V was pared by 1 base and J by 7 bases, with 7 bases between. This CDR3 contains 13 residues. The CDR3 region has the DNA TGTGCCAGCAGTGAAGTGCCGTCTGAAAAACTGTTTTTT. Its translation is CASSEVPSEKLFF.

The chain employs TRBV6-1 and TRBJ1-1; D remains ambiguous. V shed 4 bases and J shed 3 bases, with 9 bases lying between them. CDR3 length equals 13 residues. Germline V gene sequence: CDR1 MNHNS, CDR2 SASEGT. CDR3 nucleotide sequence: TGTGCCAGCAGTGGCTCCACTTACACTGAAGCTTTCTTT. It yields the protein CASSGSTYTEAFF.

This chain joins TRBV6-5 and TRBJ2-1, with unresolved D. The CDR3 has 16 residues. In germline, CDR1 is MNHEY, CDR2 SVGAGI. The ends were cut back, 2 bases at V and 4 bases at J, with 15 bases in the middle. For the CDR3, the DNA is TGTGCCAGCAGTTACGACCCGTACAGCGAATACAATGAGCAGTTCTTC. Encoded protein: CASSYDPYSEYNEQFF.

The chain carries TRBV18 and TRBJ2-1, with TRBD2 identical over 11 bases. There are 16 residues in the CDR3. The germline V gene has CDR1 KGHSH and CDR2 LQKENI. After removal of 3 bases from V and 6 bases from J, the junction contained 7 bases not matched to a gene. The CDR3 DNA sequence: TGTGCCAGCTCACCGTACGCTAGCGGGAGGTTCAATGAGCAGTTCTTC. Translating gives CASSPYASGRFNEQFF.

This chain connects TRBV4-1 to TRBJ2-1; D is uncertain. The CDR3 loop spans 15 amino acids. V was cut by 0 bases and J by 4 bases, with 10 bases left in between. CDR1 and CDR2 from the germline V gene are MGHRA and YSYEKL. Here the CDR3 reads CASSQDSGSYNEQFF. CDR3 coding DNA: TGCGCCAGCAGCCAAGACTCGGGCAGTTACAATGAGCAGTTCTTC.

CDR3 DNA: TGTGCCAGCAGCTCGCGACAGTTTCCTCTCTCTGGGGCCAACGTCCTGACTTTC. Translation gives CASSSRQFPLSGANVLTF. The V and J genes are TRBV7-2 and TRBJ2-6; maybe TRBD1 (5 bases). Germline CDR1 reads SGHTA; CDR2 reads FQGNSA. Trimming shortened V by 4 bases and J by 0 bases, and 16 bases separated the two germline ends. CDR3 length: 18 amino acids.

The chain combines TRBV10-3 with TRBJ2-1; TRBD1 matches 10 bases. V was pared by 0 bases and J by 6 bases, with 2 bases of the junction left unmatched. The germline V gene has CDR1 ENHRY and CDR2 SYGVKD. This CDR3 is 15 amino acids long. The CDR3 loop reads CAISESDRGSNEQFF. In DNA form, the CDR3 reads TGTGCCATCAGTGAGTCGGACAGGGGGAGCAATGAGCAGTTCTTC.

This chain joins TRBV5-1 and TRBJ2-3; the match to TRBD1 covers 8 bases. Per germline, CDR1 SGHRS and CDR2 YFSETQ. The CDR3 is 15 amino acids. V lost 2 bases to trimming and J lost 1 base; unmatched junction nucleotides: 3. DNA for the CDR3: TGCGCCAGCAGCTTCCAGGGGGCGGGCACAGATACGCAGTATTTT. This encodes CASSFQGAGTDTQYF.

The chain links TRBV7-3 to TRBJ2-3; D uncertain. Germline loops: CDR1 SGHTA, CDR2 FQGTGA. Between the trimmed V and J ends, which lost 3 bases and 2 bases, there was a span of 3 bases. The CDR3 spans 12 residues. CDR3 nucleotide sequence: TGTGCCAGCAGCTTTAACACAGATACGCAGTATTTT. This codes for CASSFNTDTQYF. Full variable domain (rest looked up from reference TRBV7-3 and TRBJ2-3): GAGVSQTPSNKVTEKGKYVELRCDPISGHTALYWYRQSLGQGPEFLIYFQGTGAADDSGLPNDRFFAVRPEGSVSTLKIQRTERGDSAVYLCASSFNTDTQYFGPGTRLTVL.

The genes are TRBV7-2 and TRBJ2-7; D remains ambiguous. Between the trimmed V and J ends, which lost 1 base and 7 bases, there was a span of 5 bases. There are 11 residues in the CDR3. Germline loops: CDR1 SGHTA, CDR2 FQGNSA. The CDR3 DNA sequence: TGTGCCAGCAGCTTAGATTCGGAGCAGTACTTC. Translation: CASSLDSEQYF.

This chain links TRBV29-1 with TRBJ2-3; the match to TRBD2 covers 12 bases. CDR1 and CDR2 from the germline V gene are SQVTM and ANQGSEA. The CDR3 is made up of 14 amino acids. V dropped 6 bases and J dropped 6; count of bases not matched to a gene: 7. The CDR3: CSVRLAGARDTQYF. The CDR3 region has the DNA TGCAGCGTGAGACTAGCGGGAGCTAGGGATACGCAGTATTTT.

The gene calls are TRBV5-4 and TRBJ2-3; D is possibly TRBD2 (6 bases). With 4 bases removed from V and 0 bases from J, the gap between germline ends came to 12 bases. The germline V gene encodes CDR1 SGHNT and CDR2 YYREEE (reference sequence). The CDR3 totals 15 residues. CDR3 sequence: CASSQDYSSTDTQYF. The CDR3 coding sequence is TGTGCCAGCAGCCAGGACTACTCTAGCACAGATACGCAGTATTTT.

The CDR3 coding sequence is TGTGCCAGCAGCTTAGCGGGGGCTGGGGCCAACGTCCTGACTTTC. It translates to CASSLAGAGANVLTF. The chain couples TRBV11-2 to TRBJ2-6, with TRBD2 as a possible D gene (6 bases). There are 15 residues in the CDR3. Trimming took off 1 base at V and 2 bases at J, with 6 bases between the two ends. CDR1 is SGHAT, CDR2 FQNNGV, per germline.

The chain uses TRBV11-3 and TRBJ2-1; D call uncertain. The germline gives CDR1 SGHNT, CDR2 YENEEA. The V end was cut by 4 bases, the J end by 7 bases, with 8 bases between. The CDR3 totals 12 residues. The chain's CDR3 is CASSSSGNEQFF. CDR3 sequence (DNA): TGTGCCAGCAGCTCCTCCGGGAATGAGCAGTTCTTC.

The chain couples TRBV30 to TRBJ2-1; D call uncertain. Germline V CDR1 and CDR2: GTSNPN, SVGIG (reference sequence). V lost 0 bases, J lost 5 bases, and 8 bases lay in between. The CDR3 runs 13 residues. CDR3 nucleotide sequence: TGTGCCTGGAGTGTAGGCCTAGACAATGAGCAGTTCTTC. As protein: CAWSVGLDNEQFF.

This clone was seen once. This sequence joins TRBV10-3 and TRBJ2-5; no definite D call. Trimming took off 8 bases at V and 2 bases at J, with 6 bases between the two ends. The CDR3 runs 11 residues. In germline, CDR1 is ENHRY, CDR2 SYGVKD. CDR3 DNA: TGTGCCATCGCAGATCAAGAGACCCAGTACTTC. Translated: CAIADQETQYF.

Only a few counts were recorded for this clone. This sequence joins TRBV7-3 and TRBJ2-5, with TRBD2 matching 9 bases. The CDR3 runs to 15 residues. Germline V lookup: CDR1 SGHTA, CDR2 FQGTGA. Unmatched junction bases numbered 4, after V lost 1 base and J lost 4 bases. Written as DNA, the CDR3 is TGTGCCAGCAGCTTAATAGCGGGAGAAGGAGAGACCCAGTACTTC. Translation: CASSLIAGEGETQYF.